This entry lists 4 T cell receptor beta chains sequenced from one sample in a study of OX40 agonist ivuxolimab in advanced cancers. Produced via immunoSEQ multiplex PCR; TCRdb's table is partial and in-frame only. In the table there are tens of thousands of clones, more than 65% of which are singletons. The sample here was CD4+ or CD8+ T cells sorted from blood, taken in a trial of the OX40 agonist ivuxolimab. Source of these receptors: an adult with an advanced solid tumor such as melanoma, head and neck, liver or kidney cancer.

The chain joins TRBV6-5 to TRBJ2-1; 8 bases are shared with TRBD1. The J segment lost 5 bases and the V segment lost 5 bases, leaving 5 bases of the junction unmatched. Germline V gene lookup returns CDR1 MNHEY and CDR2 SVGAGI. The CDR3 length is 14 residues. The CDR3, as DNA: TGTGCCAGCAGTCCAAAGGACAGGGACAATGAGCAGTTCTTC. This translates into CASSPKDRDNEQFF.

CDR3 bases: TGTGCCAGCAGGGCTAACACGGGCGCTGAAGCTTTCTTT. Encoded protein: CASRANTGAEAFF. The chain has TRBV2 and TRBJ1-1, with D uncertain. V lost 6 bases and J lost 6, with 14 bases in between. Germline CDR1 reads SNHLY; CDR2 reads FYNNEI. The CDR3 sequence is 13 residues long.

The J gene is TRBJ2-5, the V gene TRBV20-1; 8 bases are shared with TRBD2. Germline lookup yields CDR1 DFQATT and CDR2 SNEGSKA (reference sequence). V lost 2 bases, J lost 14 bases, and 7 bases stayed unmatched. This CDR3 contains 11 residues. The CDR3 DNA is TGCAGTGCTAGAAGTGCTAGCGGGTTCTACTTC. Translating it yields CSARSASGFYF.

The V and J genes are TRBV18 and TRBJ1-2; no clear D. Looked up from germline, CDR1 is KGHSH and CDR2 is LQKENI. Between the trimmed V and J ends, which lost 2 bases and 0 bases, there was a span of 10 bases. This CDR3 is 15 amino acids long. The CDR3 here is CASSPGVQANYGYTF. CDR3 DNA sequence: TGTGCCAGCTCACCAGGGGTCCAAGCTAACTATGGCTACACCTTC.